A single sample is the source of the 3 T cell receptor beta chains below, sequenced in a study of blood T cell repertoires in COVID-19. Repertoires were generated with immunoSEQ multiplex PCR, while TCRdb's copy carries only in-frame clones and drops some. The repertoire has some 83,000 clones, 82% of them found once; the top ten carry 20% to 25%. Sequencing was performed on peripheral blood. The source of these receptors is a human donor in a cohort sampled during active COVID-19.

The V call is TRBV25-1, the J call TRBJ2-5, with 12 nucleotides matching TRBD1. The trim removed 2 bases at V and 5 bases at J, leaving 6 bases unmatched. This CDR3 is built from 16 residues. Per the germline V gene, CDR1 is MGHDK and CDR2 is SYGVNS. CDR3 residues: CASSEGTGGLRETQYF. The CDR3, as DNA: TGTGCCAGCAGTGAAGGGACAGGGGGCTTAAGGGAGACCCAGTACTTC.

The V call is TRBV5-1, the J call TRBJ2-2; D perhaps matches TRBD2 (6 bases). From germline, CDR1 is SGHRS and CDR2 YFSETQ. With 6 bases removed from V and 3 bases from J, the gap between germline ends came to 15 bases. This CDR3 contains 15 residues. The CDR3 nucleotides are TGCGCCAGCAAGGGGTCGGGGGTCGACACCGGGGAGCTGTTTTTT. Translation gives CASKGSGVDTGELFF.

This sequence joins TRBV11-3 and TRBJ2-1; TRBD2 aligns across 9 bases. The CDR3 length is 14 residues. The V and J ends lost 5 bases and 7 bases, in that order; junction bases with no gene match: 6. Germline-derived CDR1 and CDR2 are SGHNT and YENEEA. This CDR3 is CASSTVAGENEQFF. In DNA form, the CDR3 reads TGTGCCAGCAGCACCGTAGCGGGGGAAAATGAGCAGTTCTTC.